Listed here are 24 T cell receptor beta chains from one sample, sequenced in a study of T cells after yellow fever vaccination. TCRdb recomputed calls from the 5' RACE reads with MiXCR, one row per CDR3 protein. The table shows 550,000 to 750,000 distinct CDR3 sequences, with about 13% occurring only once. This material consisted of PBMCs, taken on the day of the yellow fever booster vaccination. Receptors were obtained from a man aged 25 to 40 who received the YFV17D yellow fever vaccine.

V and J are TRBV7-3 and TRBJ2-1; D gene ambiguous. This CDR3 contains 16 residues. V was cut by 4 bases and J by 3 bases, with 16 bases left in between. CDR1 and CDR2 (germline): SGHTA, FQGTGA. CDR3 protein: CASSSISASDYNEQFF. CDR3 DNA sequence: TGTGCCAGCAGCTCCATATCCGCTAGTGACTACAATGAGCAGTTCTTC.

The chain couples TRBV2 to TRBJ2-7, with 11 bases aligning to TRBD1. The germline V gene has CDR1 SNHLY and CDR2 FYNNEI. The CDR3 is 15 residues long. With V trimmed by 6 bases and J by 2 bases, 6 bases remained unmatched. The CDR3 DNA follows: TGTGCCAGCAGGGAACTGGGACAGGGGGCCTACGAGCAGTACTTC. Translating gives CASRELGQGAYEQYF.

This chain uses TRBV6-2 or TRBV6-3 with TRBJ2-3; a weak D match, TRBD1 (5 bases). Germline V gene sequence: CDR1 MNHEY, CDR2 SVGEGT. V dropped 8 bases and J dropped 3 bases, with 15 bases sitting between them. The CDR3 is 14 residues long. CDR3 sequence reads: CASGDNRRTDTQYF. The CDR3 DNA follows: TGTGCCAGCGGCGACAACAGGAGAACAGATACGCAGTATTTT.

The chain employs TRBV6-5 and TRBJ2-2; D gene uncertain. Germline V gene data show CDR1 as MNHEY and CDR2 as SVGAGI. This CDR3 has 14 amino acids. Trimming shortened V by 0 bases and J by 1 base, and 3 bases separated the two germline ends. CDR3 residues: CASSYSWNTGELFF. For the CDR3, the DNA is TGTGCCAGCAGTTACTCGTGGAACACCGGGGAGCTGTTTTTT.

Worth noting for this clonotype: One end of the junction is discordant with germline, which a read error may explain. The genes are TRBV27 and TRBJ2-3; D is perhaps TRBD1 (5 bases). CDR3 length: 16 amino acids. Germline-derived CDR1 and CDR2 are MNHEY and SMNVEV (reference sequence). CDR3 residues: CASSPRQNSPPSFISF. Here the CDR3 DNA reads TGTGCCAGCAGTCCCCGACAGAATTCGCCGCCGTCTTTTATCTCTTTT.

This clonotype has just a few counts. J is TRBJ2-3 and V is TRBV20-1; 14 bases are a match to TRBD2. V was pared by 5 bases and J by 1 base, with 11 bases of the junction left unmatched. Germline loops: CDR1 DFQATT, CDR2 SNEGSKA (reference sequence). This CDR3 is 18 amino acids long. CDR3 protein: CSAPPGLAGDLGTDTQYF. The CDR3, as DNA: TGCAGTGCTCCCCCGGGACTAGCGGGAGATTTGGGCACAGATACGCAGTATTTT.

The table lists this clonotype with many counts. The CDR3 spells CASSALEYEETQYF. The CDR3 nucleotides read TGCGCCAGCAGCGCGCTTGAATACGAAGAGACCCAGTACTTC. J is TRBJ2-5 and V is TRBV5-1; D is unclear. The CDR3 is made up of 14 amino acids. Per the germline V gene, CDR1 is SGHRS and CDR2 is YFSETQ. V was cut by 4 bases and J by 3 bases, with 13 bases left in between.

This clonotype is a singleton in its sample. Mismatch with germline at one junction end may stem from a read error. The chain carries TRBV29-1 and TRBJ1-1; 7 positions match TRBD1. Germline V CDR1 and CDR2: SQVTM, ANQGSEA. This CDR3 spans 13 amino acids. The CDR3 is CSGSTGMNTEASF. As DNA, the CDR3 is TGCAGCGGTTCGACAGGGATGAACACTGAAGCTTCCTTT.

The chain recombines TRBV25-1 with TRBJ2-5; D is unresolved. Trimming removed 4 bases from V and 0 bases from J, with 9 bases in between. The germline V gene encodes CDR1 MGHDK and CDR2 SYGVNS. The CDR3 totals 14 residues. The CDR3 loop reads CASSALRNQETQYF. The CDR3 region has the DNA TGTGCCAGCAGTGCCTTGCGGAACCAAGAGACCCAGTACTTC.

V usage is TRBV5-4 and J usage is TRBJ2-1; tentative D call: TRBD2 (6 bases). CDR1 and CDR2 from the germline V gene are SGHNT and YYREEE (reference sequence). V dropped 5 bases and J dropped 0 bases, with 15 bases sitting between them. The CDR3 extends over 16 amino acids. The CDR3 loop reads CASSSERVRSYNEQFF. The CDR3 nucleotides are TGTGCCAGCAGTTCCGAGCGGGTCCGCTCCTACAATGAGCAGTTCTTC.

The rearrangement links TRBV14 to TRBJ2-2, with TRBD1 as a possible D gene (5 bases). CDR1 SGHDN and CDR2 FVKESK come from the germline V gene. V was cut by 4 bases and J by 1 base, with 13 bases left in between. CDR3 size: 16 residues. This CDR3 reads CASSRLIDRNTGELFF. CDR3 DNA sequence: TGTGCCAGCAGCCGCCTAATCGACAGGAACACCGGGGAGCTGTTTTTT.

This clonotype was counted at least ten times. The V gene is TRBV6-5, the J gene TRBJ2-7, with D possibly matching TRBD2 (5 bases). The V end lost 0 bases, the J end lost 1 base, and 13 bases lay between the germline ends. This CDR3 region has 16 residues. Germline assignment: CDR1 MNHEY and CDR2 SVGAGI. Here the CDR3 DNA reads TGTGCCAGCAGTTACTCGTTCCGGGAACAATCCTACGAGCAGTACTTC. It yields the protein CASSYSFREQSYEQYF.

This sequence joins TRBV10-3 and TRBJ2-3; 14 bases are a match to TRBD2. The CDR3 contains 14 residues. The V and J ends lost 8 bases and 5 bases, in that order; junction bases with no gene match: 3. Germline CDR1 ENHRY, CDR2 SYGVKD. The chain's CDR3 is CAIGGTSGGDTQYF. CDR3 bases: TGTGCCATCGGAGGGACTAGCGGGGGAGATACGCAGTATTTT.

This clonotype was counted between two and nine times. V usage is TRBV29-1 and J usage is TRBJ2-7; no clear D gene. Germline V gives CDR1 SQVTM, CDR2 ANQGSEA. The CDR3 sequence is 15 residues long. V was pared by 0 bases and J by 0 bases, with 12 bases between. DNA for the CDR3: TGCAGCGTTGAAGAAAGGTCGCGGTACTCCTACGAGCAGTACTTC. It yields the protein CSVEERSRYSYEQYF.

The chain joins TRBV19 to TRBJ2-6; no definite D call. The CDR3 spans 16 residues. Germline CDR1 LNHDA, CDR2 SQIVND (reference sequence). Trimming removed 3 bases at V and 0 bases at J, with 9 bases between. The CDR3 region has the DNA TGTGCCAGTAGTATCCGTAGGGACTCTGGGGCCAACGTCCTGACTTTC. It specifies CASSIRRDSGANVLTF.

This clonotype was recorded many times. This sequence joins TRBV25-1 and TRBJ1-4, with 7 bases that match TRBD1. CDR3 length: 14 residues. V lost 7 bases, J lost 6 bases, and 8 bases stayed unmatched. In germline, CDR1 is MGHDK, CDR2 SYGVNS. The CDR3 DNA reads TGTGCCAGCACTCCCGGGACAGTTGATGAAAAACTGTTTTTT. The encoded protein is CASTPGTVDEKLFF.

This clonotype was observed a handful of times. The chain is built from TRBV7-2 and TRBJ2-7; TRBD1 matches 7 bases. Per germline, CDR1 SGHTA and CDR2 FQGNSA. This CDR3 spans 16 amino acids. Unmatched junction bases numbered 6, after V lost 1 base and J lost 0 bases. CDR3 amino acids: CASSLGTGANSYEQYF. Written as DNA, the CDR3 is TGTGCCAGCAGCTTAGGAACAGGGGCTAACTCCTACGAGCAGTACTTC.

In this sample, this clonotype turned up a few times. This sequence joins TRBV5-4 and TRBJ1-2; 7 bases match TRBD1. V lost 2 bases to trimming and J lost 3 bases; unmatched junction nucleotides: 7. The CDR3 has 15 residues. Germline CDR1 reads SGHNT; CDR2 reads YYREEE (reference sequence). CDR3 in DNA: TGTGCCAGCAGCTTATCGACAGGGTTGGACTATGGCTACACCTTC. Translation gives CASSLSTGLDYGYTF.

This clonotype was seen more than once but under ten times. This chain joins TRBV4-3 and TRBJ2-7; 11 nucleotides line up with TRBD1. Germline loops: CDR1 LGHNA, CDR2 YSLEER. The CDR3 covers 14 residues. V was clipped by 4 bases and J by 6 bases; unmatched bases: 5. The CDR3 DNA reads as TGCGCCAGCAGCCTACGGGACAGGGGGTTCGAGCAGTACTTC. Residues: CASSLRDRGFEQYF.

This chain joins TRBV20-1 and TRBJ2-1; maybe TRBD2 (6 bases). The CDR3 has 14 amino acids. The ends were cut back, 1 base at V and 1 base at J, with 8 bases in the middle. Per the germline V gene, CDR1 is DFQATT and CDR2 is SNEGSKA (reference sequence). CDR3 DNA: TGCAGTGCTAGAGTGCGGGATTCCTACAATGAGCAGTTCTTC. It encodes CSARVRDSYNEQFF.

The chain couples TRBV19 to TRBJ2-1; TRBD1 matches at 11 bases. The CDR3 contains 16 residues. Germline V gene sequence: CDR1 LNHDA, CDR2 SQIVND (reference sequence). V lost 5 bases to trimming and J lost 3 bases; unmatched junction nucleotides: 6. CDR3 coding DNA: TGTGCCAGTAGTCCTCGGACAGGGGGCCGCTACAATGAGCAGTTCTTC. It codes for CASSPRTGGRYNEQFF.

CDR3: CASSRQGWEGKLFF. The CDR3, as DNA: TGTGCCAGCAGCAGACAGGGGTGGGAGGGAAAACTGTTTTTT. This rearrangement joins TRBV6-1 to TRBJ1-4, with 8 positions matching TRBD1. Germline V gives CDR1 MNHNS, CDR2 SASEGT. The CDR3 runs 14 residues. Trimming cost V 6 bases and J 10 bases; bases outside gene matches: 10.

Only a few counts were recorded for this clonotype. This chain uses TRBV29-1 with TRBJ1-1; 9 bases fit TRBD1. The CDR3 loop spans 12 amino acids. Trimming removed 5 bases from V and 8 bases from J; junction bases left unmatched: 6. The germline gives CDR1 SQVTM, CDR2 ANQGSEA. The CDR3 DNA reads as TGCAGCGTTACCCGGGACAGGGAAGAAGCTTTCTTT. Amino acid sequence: CSVTRDREEAFF.

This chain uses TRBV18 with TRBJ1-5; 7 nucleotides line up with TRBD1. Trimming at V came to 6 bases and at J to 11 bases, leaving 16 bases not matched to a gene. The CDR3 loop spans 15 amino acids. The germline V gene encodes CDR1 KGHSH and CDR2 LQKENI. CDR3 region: CASSSVQGGFTAQHF. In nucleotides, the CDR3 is TGTGCCAGCTCGTCAGTCCAGGGGGGGTTTACCGCCCAGCATTTT.